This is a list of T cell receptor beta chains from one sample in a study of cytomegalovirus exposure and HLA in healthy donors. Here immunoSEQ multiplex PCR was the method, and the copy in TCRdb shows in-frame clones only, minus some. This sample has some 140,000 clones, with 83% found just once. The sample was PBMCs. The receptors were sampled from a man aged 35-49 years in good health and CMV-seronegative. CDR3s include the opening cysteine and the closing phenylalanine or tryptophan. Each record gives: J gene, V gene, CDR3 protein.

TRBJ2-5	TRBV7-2	CASSVGLAAWGETQYF
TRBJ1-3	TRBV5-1	CASSLEVTGSGNTIYF
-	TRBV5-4	CASSFMGGLGTYEQYF
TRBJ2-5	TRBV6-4	CASSSTSGGTQYF
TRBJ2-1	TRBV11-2	CASSPGNSLTYNEQFF
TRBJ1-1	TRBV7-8	CASSPRGTNTEAFF
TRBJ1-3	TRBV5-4	CASSYRPGQGTNTIYF
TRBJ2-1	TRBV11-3	CASSAQGANYNEQFF
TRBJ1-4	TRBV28	CASSSSGGAGEKLFF
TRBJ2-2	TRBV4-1	CASGRQGSRELFF
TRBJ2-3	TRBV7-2	CASRRTGGTGTDTQYF
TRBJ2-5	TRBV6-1	CASSVSGRAGETQYF
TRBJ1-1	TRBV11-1	CASSPRLNTEAFF
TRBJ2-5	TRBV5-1	CASSSGGAQETQYF
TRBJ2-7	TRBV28	CASSGTSGYEQYF
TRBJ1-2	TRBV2	CASSSGVGYGYTF
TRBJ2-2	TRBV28	CASSWTGEDTGELFF
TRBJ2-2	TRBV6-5	CASSWTGYTGELFF
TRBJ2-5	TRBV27	CASSLSWDSQETQYF
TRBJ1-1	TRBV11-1	CASSLWQGYTEAFF
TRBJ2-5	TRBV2	CAGKESQETQYF
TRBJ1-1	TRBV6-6	CASSAIYQGKTEAFF